This TCR beta chain is drawn from a study of T cells in Graves' hyperthyroidism and ophthalmopathy. TCR beta CDR3 sequences were amplified from RNA transcripts. Using the HTBI primer set, a first-round RT-PCR was run on the TCR CDR3. One entry per CDR3 protein results from TCRdb running MiXCR on the multiplex PCR reads. This sample carries roughly 380,000 distinct CDR3 sequences, approximately 19% of them seen once, and the ten largest clones take 3.7%. In this sample, this clonotype turned up a few times. The CDR3 is 15 residues long. Trimming pared 5 bases from V and 3 bases from J, leaving 15 bases between. Germline-derived CDR1 and CDR2 are KGHSH and LQKENI.

What was sequenced was blood. The receptor's source is a woman aged 18-30 years with Graves' hyperthyroidism. The J gene is TRBJ2-3, the V gene TRBV18; tentative D call: TRBD1 (5 bases). The CDR3 region is CASSSQGAMTDTQYF. CDR3 DNA sequence: TGTGCCAGCTCATCACAAGGGGCAATGACAGATACGCAGTATTTT.